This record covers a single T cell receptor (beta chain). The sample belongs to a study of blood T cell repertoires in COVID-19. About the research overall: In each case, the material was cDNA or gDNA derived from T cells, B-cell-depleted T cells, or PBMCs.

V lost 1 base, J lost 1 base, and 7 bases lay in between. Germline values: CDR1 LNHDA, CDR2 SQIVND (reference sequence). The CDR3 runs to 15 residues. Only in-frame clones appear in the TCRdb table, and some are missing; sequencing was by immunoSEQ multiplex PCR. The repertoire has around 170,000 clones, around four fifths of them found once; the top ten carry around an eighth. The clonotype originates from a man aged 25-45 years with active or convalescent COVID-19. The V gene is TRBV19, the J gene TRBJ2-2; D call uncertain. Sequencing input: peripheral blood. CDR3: CASSIGGKNTGELFF. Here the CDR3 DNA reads TGTGCCAGTAGTATAGGAGGAAAGAACACCGGGGAGCTGTTTTTT.